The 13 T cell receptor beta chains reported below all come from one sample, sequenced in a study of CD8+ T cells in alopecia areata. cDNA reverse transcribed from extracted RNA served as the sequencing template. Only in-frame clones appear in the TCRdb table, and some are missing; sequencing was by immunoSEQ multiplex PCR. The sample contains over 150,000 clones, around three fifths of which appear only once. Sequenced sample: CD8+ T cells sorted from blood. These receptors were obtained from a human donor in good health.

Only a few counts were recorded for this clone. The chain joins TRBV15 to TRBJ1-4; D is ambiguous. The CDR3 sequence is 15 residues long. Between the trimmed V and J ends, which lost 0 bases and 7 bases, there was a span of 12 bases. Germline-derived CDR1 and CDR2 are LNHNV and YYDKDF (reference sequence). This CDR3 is CATSRDMPRGEKLFF. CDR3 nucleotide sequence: TGTGCCACCAGCAGAGATATGCCTCGGGGTGAAAAACTGTTTTTT. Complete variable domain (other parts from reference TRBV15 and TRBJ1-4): DAMVIQNPRYQVTQFGKPVTLSCSQTLNHNVMYWYQQKSSQAPKLLFHYYDKDFNNEADTPDNFQSRRPNTSFCFLDIRSPGLGDTAMYLCATSRDMPRGEKLFFGSGTQLSVL.

The DNA for the CDR3 is TGTGCCAGCAGCCGACCGGGACAGGGGTTTGAGACCCAGTACTTC. This gives the protein CASSRPGQGFETQYF. The chain employs TRBV11-2 and TRBJ2-5, with 10 bases aligning to TRBD1. The length of the CDR3 is 15 residues. J gave up 5 bases and V 5 bases, and 8 bases lay outside the gene matches. Germline values: CDR1 SGHAT, CDR2 FQNNGV.

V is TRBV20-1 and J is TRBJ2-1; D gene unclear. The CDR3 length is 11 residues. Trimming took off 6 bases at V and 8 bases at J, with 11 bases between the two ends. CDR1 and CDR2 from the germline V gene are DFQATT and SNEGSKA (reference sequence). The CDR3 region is CSARGVYEQFF. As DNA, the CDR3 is TGCAGTGCCCGAGGCGTCTATGAGCAGTTCTTC.

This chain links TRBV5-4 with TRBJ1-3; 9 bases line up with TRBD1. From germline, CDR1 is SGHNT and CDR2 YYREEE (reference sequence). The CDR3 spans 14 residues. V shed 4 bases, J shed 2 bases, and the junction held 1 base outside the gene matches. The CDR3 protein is CASSRDRAGNTIYF. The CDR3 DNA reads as TGTGCCAGCAGCCGGGACAGGGCTGGAAACACCATATATTTT.

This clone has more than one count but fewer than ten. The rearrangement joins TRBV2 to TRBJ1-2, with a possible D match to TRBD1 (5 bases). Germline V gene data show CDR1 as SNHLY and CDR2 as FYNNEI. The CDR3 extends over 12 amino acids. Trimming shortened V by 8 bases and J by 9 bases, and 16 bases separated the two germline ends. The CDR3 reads CASFPGPWSYTF. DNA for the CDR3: TGTGCCAGCTTTCCAGGGCCCTGGAGCTACACCTTC.

The CDR3 DNA sequence: TGTGCCAGCAGCGTAGCCCGCCAGGGGCGTTCTAACTATGGCTACACCTTC. It codes for CASSVARQGRSNYGYTF. The genes are TRBV9 and TRBJ1-2; TRBD1 might be the D (6 bases). The CDR3 runs to 17 residues. Trimming shortened V by 0 bases and J by 0 bases, and 15 bases separated the two germline ends. CDR1 SGDLS and CDR2 YYNGEE come from the germline V gene.

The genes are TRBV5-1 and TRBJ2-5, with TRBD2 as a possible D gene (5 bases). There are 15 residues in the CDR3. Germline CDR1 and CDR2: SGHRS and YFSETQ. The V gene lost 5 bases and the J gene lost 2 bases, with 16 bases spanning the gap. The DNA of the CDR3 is TGCGCCAGCAGTTCGACTTGGGAGCTACAAGAGACCCAGTACTTC. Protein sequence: CASSSTWELQETQYF.

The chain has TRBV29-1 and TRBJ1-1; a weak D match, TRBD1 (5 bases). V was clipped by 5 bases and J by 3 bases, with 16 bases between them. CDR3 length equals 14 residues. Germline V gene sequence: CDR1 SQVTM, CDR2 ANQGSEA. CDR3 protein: CSVLDGAMDTEAFF. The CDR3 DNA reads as TGCAGCGTTTTGGACGGGGCAATGGACACTGAAGCTTTCTTT.

The CDR3 coding sequence is TGTGCCAGCAGTTACTCGATGGTCAGGGGGCACACTGAAGCTTTCTTT. Translating gives CASSYSMVRGHTEAFF. The chain couples TRBV6-6 to TRBJ1-1; 8 bases map to TRBD1. The germline V gene encodes CDR1 MNHNY and CDR2 SVGAGI (reference sequence). This CDR3 comprises 16 residues. Germline trimming cut 0 bases from V and 3 bases from J; bases unmatched to any gene: 6.

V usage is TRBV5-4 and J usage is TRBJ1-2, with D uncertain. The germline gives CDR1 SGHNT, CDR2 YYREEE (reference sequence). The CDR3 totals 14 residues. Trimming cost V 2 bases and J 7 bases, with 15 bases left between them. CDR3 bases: TGTGCCAGCAGCTTATTGGTGGGGAATGTTGGCTACACCTTC. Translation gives CASSLLVGNVGYTF.

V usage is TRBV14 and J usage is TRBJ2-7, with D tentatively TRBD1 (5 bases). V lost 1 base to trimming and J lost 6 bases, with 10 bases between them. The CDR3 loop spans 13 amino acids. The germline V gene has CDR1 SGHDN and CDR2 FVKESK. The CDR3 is CASSQVEGAEQYF. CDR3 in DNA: TGTGCCAGCAGCCAAGTTGAAGGGGCCGAGCAGTACTTC. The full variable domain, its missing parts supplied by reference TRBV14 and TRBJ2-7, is EAGVTQFPSHSVIEKGQTVTLRCDPISGHDNLYWYRRVMGKEIKFLLHFVKESKQDESGMPNNRFLAERTGGTYSTLKVQPAELEDSGVYFCASSQVEGAEQYFGPGTRLTVT.

This chain's CDR3 is CASSPVGGHSYEQYF. The CDR3 coding sequence is TGTGCCAGCAGCCCGGTCGGGGGGCACTCCTACGAGCAGTACTTC. This chain uses TRBV7-2 with TRBJ2-7, with D maybe TRBD2 (7 bases). The ends were cut back, 5 bases at V and 0 bases at J, with 14 bases in the middle. The length of the CDR3 is 15 residues. Germline V CDR1 and CDR2: SGHTA, FQGNSA.

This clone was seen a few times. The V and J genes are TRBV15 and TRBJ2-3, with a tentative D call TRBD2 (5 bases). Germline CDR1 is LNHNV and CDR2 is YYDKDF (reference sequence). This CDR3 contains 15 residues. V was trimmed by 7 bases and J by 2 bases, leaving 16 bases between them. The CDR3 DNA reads TGTGCCACCATGGCGGGCGGAAAATACACAGATACGCAGTATTTT. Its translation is CATMAGGKYTDTQYF.